This TCR beta chain comes out of a study of blood T cell repertoires in COVID-19. Study summary: Samples of COVID-19 (acute and convalescent) were obtained from the United States, Italy and Spain. The cDNA or gDNA used as material had been derived from T cells, B-cell-depleted T cells, or PBMCs.

V gave up 1 base and J gave up 5 bases; unmatched junction bases: 5. The germline CDR1 and CDR2 sequences are MDHEN and SYDVKM. The length of the CDR3 is 14 residues. Authors' processing steps: Researchers report that nucleated cell counts were estimated from reference gene primer amplification. Sequenced by immunoSEQ multiplex PCR; TCRdb stores in-frame clones only, minus some. V, J and clone size reflect that table, while D and trimming were determined from the DNA. Found here are roughly 120,000 clones, more than 65% of them singletons; the top ten hold roughly 1.6%. V gene TRBV28 combines with J gene TRBJ2-7, with 7 positions matching TRBD1. The sample consisted of peripheral blood. This clonotype was sampled from a man aged 50 to 60 with acute or convalescent COVID-19. CDR3 DNA sequence: TGTGCCAGCAGTTTATTTTCACAGGGGAACGAGCAGTACTTC. Translating it yields CASSLFSQGNEQYF. The full variable domain, with the rest looked up from reference TRBV28 and TRBJ2-7, is DVKVTQSSRYLVKRTGEKVFLECVQDMDHENMFWYRQDPGLGLRLIYFSYDVKMKEKGDIPEGYSVSREKKERFSLILESASTNQTSMYLCASSLFSQGNEQYFGPGTRLTVT.